This T cell receptor (beta chain) was sequenced during a study of T-cell memory formation after mild COVID-19. Study context: In these data, TCR clusters were largely donor specific. Points from the study as a whole: Second-wave clones reaching peak frequency on day 37 lacked confirmed SARS-CoV-2 specificity. Among contracting clones, CD4+ were mainly CM/EM and CD8+ enriched in EMRA.

This clonotype has a count of ten or more. The target antigen is unknown. TCRalpha and TCRbeta libraries used 5'RACE with constant-segment primers and UMIs. TCRdb reprocessed the 5' RACE reads via MiXCR and lists one record per CDR3 protein. The table has approximately 260,000 distinct CDR3 sequences, around 15% seen once. Germline assignment: CDR1 MNHEY and CDR2 SVGAGI. The trim removed 10 bases at V and 6 bases at J, leaving 19 bases unmatched. This CDR3 has 16 residues. The sequence was obtained from a man aged 18 to 35 who had mild COVID-19 (a few samples of this study predate the infection). Cell type and time point are not known. V usage is TRBV6-5 and J usage is TRBJ2-7, with 9 bases identical to TRBD1. The sample comprised PBMCs or a T cell subset sorted from them (not recorded which). The CDR3 protein is CATQKLVGQGRSEQYF. The CDR3 region has the DNA TGTGCCACCCAAAAGCTTGTGGGACAGGGTCGTTCCGAGCAGTACTTC.